These 8 T cell receptor beta chains originate from one sample sequenced in a study of blood T cells in healthy people across ages. The authors ran a second PCR of about 7 to 11 cycles using a sample-barcoded 5' primer and a J-beta primer mix. From the 5' RACE reads, TCRdb called clonotypes with MiXCR, one entry per CDR3 protein. Found here are about 800,000 distinct CDR3 sequences, 25% of them singletons; the top ten hold more than 3%. This sample also belongs to another study, concerning T cells of mothers and their children.

The sequencing sample was made of blood. These receptors were taken from a boy aged 10-17 years in good health.

The chain has TRBV27 and TRBJ2-7; D is possibly TRBD2 (6 bases). Per germline, CDR1 MNHEY and CDR2 SMNVEV (reference sequence). This CDR3 is 14 amino acids long. V dropped 5 bases and J dropped 4 bases, with 15 bases sitting between them. The CDR3 here is CASSLTGTQYEQYF. CDR3 DNA sequence: TGTGCCAGCAGTCTCACCGGGACTCAATACGAGCAGTACTTC.

The chain carries TRBV27 and TRBJ1-2; the match to TRBD1 covers 9 bases. Trimming removed 4 bases from V and 4 bases from J; junction bases left unmatched: 10. CDR1 is MNHEY and CDR2 is SMNVEV in the germline V gene (reference sequence). The CDR3 is 16 residues long. In DNA, the CDR3 is TGTGCCAGCAGTTACTCACCCTTGACAGGGGGCTATGGCTACACCTTC. This sequence encodes CASSYSPLTGGYGYTF.

This clonotype was observed a handful of times. V and J are TRBV12-3 or TRBV12-4 and TRBJ2-7; a weak D match, TRBD2 (5 bases). The CDR3 length is 14 residues. Trimming took off 6 bases at V and 0 bases at J, with 12 bases between the two ends. The CDR3 sequence: CASSFGLDSYEQYF. The DNA of the CDR3 is TGTGCCAGCAGCTTCGGACTTGACTCCTACGAGCAGTACTTC.

The chain is built from TRBV28 and TRBJ1-4, with D perhaps matching TRBD1 (5 bases). Germline V gene data show CDR1 as MDHEN and CDR2 as SYDVKM. V dropped 4 bases and J dropped 7 bases, with 13 bases sitting between them. The CDR3 runs 14 residues. The CDR3: CASSSFRAGEKLFF. The CDR3 DNA sequence: TGTGCCAGCAGTTCGTTCAGGGCAGGTGAAAAACTGTTTTTT.

The J gene is TRBJ2-7, the V gene TRBV6-4, with D tentatively TRBD2 (5 bases). The CDR3 is 14 amino acids. Germline V gene lookup returns CDR1 MRHNA and CDR2 SNTAGT. The ends were cut back, 4 bases at V and 4 bases at J, with 14 bases in the middle. The CDR3 region is CASSGPERRYEQYF. The CDR3 region has the DNA TGTGCCAGCAGTGGCCCCGAGCGGAGATACGAGCAGTACTTC.

The chain is built from TRBV11-2 and TRBJ1-6; D unclear. The CDR3 sequence is 15 residues long. The V gene lost 0 bases and the J gene lost 7 bases, with 10 bases spanning the gap. Germline loops: CDR1 SGHAT, CDR2 FQNNGV. CDR3 coding DNA: TGTGCCAGCAGCTTAGATCCAGGAGGAAATTCACCCCTCCACTTT. It yields the protein CASSLDPGGNSPLHF.

In its sample, this clonotype was seen a few times. This chain connects TRBV2 to TRBJ2-4; TRBD2 matches at 7 bases. With V trimmed by 7 bases and J by 0 bases, 6 bases remained unmatched. CDR3 length: 15 amino acids. CDR1 and CDR2 (germline): SNHLY, FYNNEI. In DNA form, the CDR3 reads TGTGCCAGCATCGATCCGGGAGGAGCCAAAAACATTCAGTACTTC. Amino acid sequence: CASIDPGGAKNIQYF.

V is TRBV12-3 or TRBV12-4 and J is TRBJ1-4; tentatively, D is TRBD1 (5 bases). The CDR3 spans 13 residues. Trimming took off 3 bases at V and 7 bases at J, with 9 bases between the two ends. The CDR3 is CASSFSGGEKLFF. The CDR3, as DNA: TGTGCCAGCAGTTTCTCCGGGGGTGAAAAACTGTTTTTT.